The source of this TCR beta chain is a study of vaccination effects on CD4 cells after COVID-19. Study information: Expansion with viral peptide pools was applied to antigen-specific CD4+ T cells by the ViraFEST assay prior to sequencing.

Sequencing was performed with immunoSEQ multiplex PCR; in TCRdb, only in-frame clones are kept and a portion is missing. The table lists about 66,000 clones, more than 60% of them singletons. Researchers isolated CD4+ T cells once ten to eleven days of culture had elapsed. SARS-CoV-2 infected the person between March and December 2020, as confirmed by PCR. Cultures had half their medium replaced with IL-2 medium on days 3 and 7. CDR3 length equals 15 residues. Germline V gives CDR1 LNHDA, CDR2 SQIVND (reference sequence). Trimming shortened V by 8 bases and J by 5 bases, and 21 bases separated the two germline ends. About this clone: What it binds is not known.

Sample: CD4+ T cells from PBMCs cultured without peptide, taken before COVID-19 vaccination. This receptor was taken from a human donor who had a prior SARS-CoV-2 infection. J is TRBJ1-2 and V is TRBV19; D is possibly TRBD1 (6 bases). In nucleotides, the CDR3 is TGTGCCAGTTCCCCCGCCGGGGGGGCCGGTTATGGCTACACCTTC. The encoded protein is CASSPAGGAGYGYTF.